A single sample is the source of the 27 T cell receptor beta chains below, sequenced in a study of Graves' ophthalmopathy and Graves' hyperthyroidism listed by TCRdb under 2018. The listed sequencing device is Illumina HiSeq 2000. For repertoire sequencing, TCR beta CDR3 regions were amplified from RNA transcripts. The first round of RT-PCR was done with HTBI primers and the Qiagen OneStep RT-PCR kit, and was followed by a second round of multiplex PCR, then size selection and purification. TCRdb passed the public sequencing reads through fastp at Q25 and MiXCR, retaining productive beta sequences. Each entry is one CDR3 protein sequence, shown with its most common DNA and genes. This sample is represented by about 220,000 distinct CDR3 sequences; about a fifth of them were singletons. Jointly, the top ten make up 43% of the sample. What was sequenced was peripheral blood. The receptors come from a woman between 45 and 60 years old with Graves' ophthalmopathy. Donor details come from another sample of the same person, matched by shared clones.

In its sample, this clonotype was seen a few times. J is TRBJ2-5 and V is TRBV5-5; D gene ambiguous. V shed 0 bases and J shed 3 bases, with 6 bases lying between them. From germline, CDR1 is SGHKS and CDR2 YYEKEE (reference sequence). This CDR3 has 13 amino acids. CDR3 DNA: TGTGCCAGCAGCTTGGGTTGGGAAGAGACCCAGTACTTC. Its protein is CASSLGWEETQYF.

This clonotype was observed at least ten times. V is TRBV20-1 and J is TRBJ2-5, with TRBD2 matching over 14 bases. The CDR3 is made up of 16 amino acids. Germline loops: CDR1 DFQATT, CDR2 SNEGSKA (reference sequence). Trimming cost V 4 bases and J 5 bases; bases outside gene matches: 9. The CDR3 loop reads CSAKGTSGSITETQYF. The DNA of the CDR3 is TGCAGTGCTAAAGGGACTAGCGGGAGTATCACGGAGACCCAGTACTTC.

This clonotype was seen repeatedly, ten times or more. CDR3 protein: CASSDRRAYEQYF. As DNA, the CDR3 is TGTGCCAGCAGCGACAGGCGAGCCTACGAGCAGTACTTC. The chain combines TRBV3-1 with TRBJ2-7; D is perhaps TRBD1 (6 bases). The CDR3 sequence is 13 residues long. The germline V gene encodes CDR1 LGHDT and CDR2 YNNKEL (reference sequence). The V gene lost 5 bases and the J gene lost 2 bases, with 10 bases spanning the gap.

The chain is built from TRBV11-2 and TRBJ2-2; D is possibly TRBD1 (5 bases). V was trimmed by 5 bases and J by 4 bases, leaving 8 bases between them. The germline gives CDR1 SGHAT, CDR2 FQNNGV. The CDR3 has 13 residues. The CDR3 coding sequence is TGTGCCAGCAGCCGACAGCGCACCGGGGAGCTGTTTTTT. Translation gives CASSRQRTGELFF.

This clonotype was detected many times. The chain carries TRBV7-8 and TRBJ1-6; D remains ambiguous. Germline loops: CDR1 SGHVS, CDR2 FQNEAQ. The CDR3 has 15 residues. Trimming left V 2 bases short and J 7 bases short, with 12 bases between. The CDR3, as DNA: TGTGCCAGCAGCTTATCTGGGGTTGGGAATTCACCCCTCCACTTT. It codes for CASSLSGVGNSPLHF. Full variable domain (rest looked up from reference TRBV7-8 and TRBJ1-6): GAGVSQSPRYKVAKRGQDVALRCDPISGHVSLFWYQQALGQGPEFLTYFQNEAQLDKSGLPSDRFFAERPEGSVSTLKIQRTQQEDSAVYLCASSLSGVGNSPLHFGNGTRLTVT.

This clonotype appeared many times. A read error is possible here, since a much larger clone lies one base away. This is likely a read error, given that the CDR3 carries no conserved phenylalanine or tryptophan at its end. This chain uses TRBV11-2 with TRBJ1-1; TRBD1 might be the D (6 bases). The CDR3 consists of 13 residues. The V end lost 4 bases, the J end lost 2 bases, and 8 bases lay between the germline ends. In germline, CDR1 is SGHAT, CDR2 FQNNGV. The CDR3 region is CASSSGTNTEAFL. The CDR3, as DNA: TGTGCCAGCAGCTCCGGGACAAACACTGAAGCTTTCCTT.

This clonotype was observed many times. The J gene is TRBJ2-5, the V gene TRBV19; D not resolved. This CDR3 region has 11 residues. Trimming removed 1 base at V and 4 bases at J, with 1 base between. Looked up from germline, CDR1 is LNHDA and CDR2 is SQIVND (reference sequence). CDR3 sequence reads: CASSIAETQYF. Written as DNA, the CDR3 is TGTGCCAGTAGTATAGCAGAGACCCAGTACTTC.

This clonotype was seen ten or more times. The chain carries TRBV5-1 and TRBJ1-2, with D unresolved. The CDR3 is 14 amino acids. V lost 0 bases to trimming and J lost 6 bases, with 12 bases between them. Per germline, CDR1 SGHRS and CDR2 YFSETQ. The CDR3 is CASSLGSGLDGYTF. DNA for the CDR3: TGCGCCAGCAGCTTGGGGTCTGGTTTGGATGGCTACACCTTC.

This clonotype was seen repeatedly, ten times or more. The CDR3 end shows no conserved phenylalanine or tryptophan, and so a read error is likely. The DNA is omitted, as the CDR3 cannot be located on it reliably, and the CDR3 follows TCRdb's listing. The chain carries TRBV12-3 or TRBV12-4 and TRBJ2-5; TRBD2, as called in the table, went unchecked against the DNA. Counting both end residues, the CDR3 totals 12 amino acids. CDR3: CASSLAQGPPLI.

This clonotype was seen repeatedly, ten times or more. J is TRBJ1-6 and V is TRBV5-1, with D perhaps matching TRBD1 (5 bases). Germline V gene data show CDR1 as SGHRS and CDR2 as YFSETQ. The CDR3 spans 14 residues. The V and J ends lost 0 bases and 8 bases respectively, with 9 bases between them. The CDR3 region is CASSLEGSDSPLHF. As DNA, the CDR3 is TGCGCCAGCAGCTTGGAGGGGTCGGATTCACCCCTCCACTTT. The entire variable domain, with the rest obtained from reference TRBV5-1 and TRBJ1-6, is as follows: KAGVTQTPRYLIKTRGQQVTLSCSPISGHRSVSWYQQTPGQGLQFLFEYFSETQRNKGNFPGRFSGRQFSNSRSEMNVSTLELGDSALYLCASSLEGSDSPLHFGNGTRLTVT.

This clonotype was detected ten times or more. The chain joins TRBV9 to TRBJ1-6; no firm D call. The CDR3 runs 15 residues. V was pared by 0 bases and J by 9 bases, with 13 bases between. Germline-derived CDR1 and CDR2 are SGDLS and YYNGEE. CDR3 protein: CASSVGRGLGSPLHF. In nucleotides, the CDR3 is TGTGCCAGCAGCGTAGGACGGGGATTGGGTTCACCCCTCCACTTT.

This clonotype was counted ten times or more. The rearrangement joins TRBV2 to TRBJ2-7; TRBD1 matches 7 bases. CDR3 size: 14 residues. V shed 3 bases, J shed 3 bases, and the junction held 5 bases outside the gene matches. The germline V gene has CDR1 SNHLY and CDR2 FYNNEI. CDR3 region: CASSDRHRGYEQYF. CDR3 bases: TGTGCCAGCAGTGACAGGCACAGGGGCTACGAGCAGTACTTC.

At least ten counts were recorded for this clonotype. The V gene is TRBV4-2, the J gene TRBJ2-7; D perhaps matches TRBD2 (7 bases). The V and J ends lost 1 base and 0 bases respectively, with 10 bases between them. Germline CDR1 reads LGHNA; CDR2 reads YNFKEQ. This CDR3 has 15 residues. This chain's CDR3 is CASSQGEGDSYEQYF. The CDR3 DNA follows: TGTGCCAGCAGCCAAGGGGAGGGGGACTCCTACGAGCAGTACTTC.

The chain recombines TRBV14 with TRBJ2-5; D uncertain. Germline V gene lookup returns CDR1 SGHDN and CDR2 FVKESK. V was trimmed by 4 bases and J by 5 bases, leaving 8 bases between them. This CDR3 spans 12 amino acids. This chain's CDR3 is CASSPARETQYF. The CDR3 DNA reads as TGTGCCAGCAGCCCCGCACGGGAGACCCAGTACTTC.

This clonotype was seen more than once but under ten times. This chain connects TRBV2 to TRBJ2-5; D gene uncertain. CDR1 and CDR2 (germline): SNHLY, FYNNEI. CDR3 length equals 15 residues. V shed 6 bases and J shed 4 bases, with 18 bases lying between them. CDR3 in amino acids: CASSRLTTAGETQYF. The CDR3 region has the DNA TGTGCCAGCAGCCGCCTCACCACGGCTGGAGAGACCCAGTACTTC.

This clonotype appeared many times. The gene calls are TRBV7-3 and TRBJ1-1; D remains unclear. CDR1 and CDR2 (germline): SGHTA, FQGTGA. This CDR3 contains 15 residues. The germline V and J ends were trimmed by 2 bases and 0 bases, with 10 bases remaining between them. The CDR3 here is CASSLSGSMNTEAFF. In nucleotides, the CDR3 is TGTGCCAGCAGCTTATCCGGCAGTATGAACACTGAAGCTTTCTTT.

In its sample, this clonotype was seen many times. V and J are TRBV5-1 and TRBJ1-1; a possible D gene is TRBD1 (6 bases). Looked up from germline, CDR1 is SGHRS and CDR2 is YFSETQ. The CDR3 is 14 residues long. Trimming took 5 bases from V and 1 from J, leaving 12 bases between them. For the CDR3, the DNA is TGCGCCAGCAGTAGGGGGACGGAGAACACTGAAGCTTTCTTT. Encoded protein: CASSRGTENTEAFF.

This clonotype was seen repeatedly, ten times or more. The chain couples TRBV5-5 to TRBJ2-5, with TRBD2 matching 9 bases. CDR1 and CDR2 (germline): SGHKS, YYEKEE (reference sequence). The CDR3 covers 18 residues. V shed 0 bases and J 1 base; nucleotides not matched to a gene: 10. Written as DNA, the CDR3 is TGTGCCAGCAGCTTGGTGTCTAGCGGGACCACTTCCCAAGAGACCCAGTACTTC. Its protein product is CASSLVSSGTTSQETQYF.

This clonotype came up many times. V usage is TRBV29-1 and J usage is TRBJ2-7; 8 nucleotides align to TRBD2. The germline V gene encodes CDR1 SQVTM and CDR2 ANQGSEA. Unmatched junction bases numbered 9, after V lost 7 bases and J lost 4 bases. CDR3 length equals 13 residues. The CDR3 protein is CSALGLGRYEQYF. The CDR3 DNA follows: TGCAGCGCGCTGGGACTAGGGCGGTACGAGCAGTACTTC.

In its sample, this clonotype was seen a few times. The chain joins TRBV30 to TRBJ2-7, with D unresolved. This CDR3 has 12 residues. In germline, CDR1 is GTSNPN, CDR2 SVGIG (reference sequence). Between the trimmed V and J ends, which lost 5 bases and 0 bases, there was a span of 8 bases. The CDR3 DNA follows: TGTGCCTGGGACGTTAGCTCCTACGAGCAGTACTTC. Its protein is CAWDVSSYEQYF.

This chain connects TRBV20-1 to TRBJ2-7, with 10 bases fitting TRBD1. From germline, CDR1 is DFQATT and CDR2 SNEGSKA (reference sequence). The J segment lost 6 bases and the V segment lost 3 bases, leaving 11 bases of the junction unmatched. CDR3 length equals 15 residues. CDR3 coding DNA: TGCAGTGCTAGGGGGAGCGGGACAGGGGTACTCGAGCAGTACTTC. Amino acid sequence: CSARGSGTGVLEQYF.

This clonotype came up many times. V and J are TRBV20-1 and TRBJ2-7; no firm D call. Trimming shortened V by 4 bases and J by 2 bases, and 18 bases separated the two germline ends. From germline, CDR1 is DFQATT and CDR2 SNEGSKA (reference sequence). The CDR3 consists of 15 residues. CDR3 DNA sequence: TGCAGTGCTATTGCGTCCTCTGACCCCACCTACGAGCAGTACTTC. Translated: CSAIASSDPTYEQYF.

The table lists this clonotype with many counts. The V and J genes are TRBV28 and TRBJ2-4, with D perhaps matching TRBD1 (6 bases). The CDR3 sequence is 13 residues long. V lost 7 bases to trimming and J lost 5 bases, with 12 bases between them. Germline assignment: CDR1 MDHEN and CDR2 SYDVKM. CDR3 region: CASTQGLQNIQYF. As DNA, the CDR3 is TGTGCCAGCACCCAGGGGCTCCAAAACATTCAGTACTTC.

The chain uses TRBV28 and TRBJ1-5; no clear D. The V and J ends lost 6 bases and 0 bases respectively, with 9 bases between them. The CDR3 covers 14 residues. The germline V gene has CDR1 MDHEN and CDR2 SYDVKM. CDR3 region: CASRRLYSNQPQHF. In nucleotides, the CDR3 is TGTGCCAGCAGGAGGCTTTATAGCAATCAGCCCCAGCATTTT.

The chain's CDR3 is CASSAQATTGELFF. The CDR3, as DNA: TGTGCCAGCAGTGCACAGGCGACCACCGGGGAGCTGTTTTTT. The chain joins TRBV6-1 to TRBJ2-2, with a possible D match to TRBD1 (5 bases). Germline-derived CDR1 and CDR2 are MNHNS and SASEGT. Between the trimmed V and J ends, which lost 4 bases and 4 bases, there was a span of 10 bases. This CDR3 contains 14 residues.

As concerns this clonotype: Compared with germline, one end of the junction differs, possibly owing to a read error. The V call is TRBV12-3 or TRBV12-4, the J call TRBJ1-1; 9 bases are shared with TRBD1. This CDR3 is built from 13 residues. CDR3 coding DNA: TGTGCCAGCAGACTAACAGGGGGCACTGAAGCTTACTTT. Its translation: CASRLTGGTEAYF.

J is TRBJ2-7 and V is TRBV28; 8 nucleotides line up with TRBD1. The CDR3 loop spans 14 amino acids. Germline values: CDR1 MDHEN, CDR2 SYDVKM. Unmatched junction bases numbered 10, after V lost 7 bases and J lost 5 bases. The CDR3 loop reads CASTLDRGANEQYF. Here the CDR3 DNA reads TGTGCCAGCACCCTCGACAGGGGCGCCAACGAGCAGTACTTC.